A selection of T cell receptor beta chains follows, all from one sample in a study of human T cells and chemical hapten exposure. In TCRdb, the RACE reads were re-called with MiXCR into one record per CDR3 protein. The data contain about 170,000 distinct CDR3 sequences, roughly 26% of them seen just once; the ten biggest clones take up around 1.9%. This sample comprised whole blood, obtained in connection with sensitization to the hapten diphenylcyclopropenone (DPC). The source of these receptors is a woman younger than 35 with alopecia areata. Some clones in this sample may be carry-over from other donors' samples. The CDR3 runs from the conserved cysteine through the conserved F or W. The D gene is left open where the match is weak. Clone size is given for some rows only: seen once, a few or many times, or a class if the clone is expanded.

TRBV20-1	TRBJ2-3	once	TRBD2	TGCAGTGCTAGAGGGACTAGCGGACGCACAGATACGCAGTATTTT	CSARGTSGRTDTQYF
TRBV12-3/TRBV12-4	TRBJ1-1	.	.	TGTGCCAGCAGTCCCGGGAGACACACTGAAGCTTTCTTT	CASSPGRHTEAFF
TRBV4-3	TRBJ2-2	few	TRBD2	TGCGCCAGCAGCCACGCGGGGGGCCGCACCGGGGAGCTGTTTTTT	CASSHAGGRTGELFF
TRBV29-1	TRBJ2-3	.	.	TGCAGCGTTGACTCCCCAAGCACAGATACGCAGTATTTT	CSVDSPSTDTQYF
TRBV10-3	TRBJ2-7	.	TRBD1	TGTGCCATCAGGGGGGACAGTTCCTACGAGCAGTACTTC	CAIRGDSSYEQYF
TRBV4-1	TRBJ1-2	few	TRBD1	TGCGCCAGCAGCCTTGAGGGACAGGGGGCAGGCTATGGCTACACCTTC	CASSLEGQGAGYGYTF
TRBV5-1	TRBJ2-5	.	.	TGCGCCAGCAGCTCGTCAACTAGGTTCGAGACCCAGTACTTC	CASSSSTRFETQYF
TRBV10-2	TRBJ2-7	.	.	TGCGCCAGCAGTGAGGGGCAGGCCTACGAGCAGTACTTC	CASSEGQAYEQYF
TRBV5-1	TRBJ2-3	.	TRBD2	TGCGCCAGCAGCTTGGAAGCGGTGCGGGGGGGTGCAGATACGCAGTATTTT	CASSLEAVRGGADTQYF
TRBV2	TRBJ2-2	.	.	TGTGCCAGCAGTGAAGTGAACACCGGGGAGCTGTTTTTT	CASSEVNTGELFF
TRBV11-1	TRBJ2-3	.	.	TGTGCCAGCAGCCACACAACCGGGAGAAATACGCAGTATTTT	CASSHTTGRNTQYF
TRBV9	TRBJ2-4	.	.	TGTGCCAGCAGCGAATCTCCTTCAGCCAAAAACATTCAGTACTTC	CASSESPSAKNIQYF
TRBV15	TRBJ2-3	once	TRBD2	TGTGCCACCAGCAGAGAAAGCGGGAGACTGGCAGATACGCAGTATTTT	CATSRESGRLADTQYF
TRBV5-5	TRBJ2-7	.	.	TGTGCCAGCAGTCTACTACGGGGACCTCGCGAGCAGTACTTC	CASSLLRGPREQYF
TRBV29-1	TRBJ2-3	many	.	TGCAGCGTTGATAGTGGGCTGGTAACGCAGTATTTT	CSVDSGLVTQYF
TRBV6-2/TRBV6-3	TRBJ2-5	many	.	TGTGCCAGCAGTTACAGCAGGACCCAAGAGACCCAGTACTTC	CASSYSRTQETQYF
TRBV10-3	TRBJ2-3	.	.	TGTGCCATCAGTGCATCAGATACGCAGTATTTT	CAISASDTQYF
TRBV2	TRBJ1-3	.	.	TGTGCCAGCTTGATACGCTCCCGAAGCCTCTCTGGAAACACCATATATTTT	CASLIRSRSLSGNTIYF
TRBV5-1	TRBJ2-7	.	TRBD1	TGCGCCAGCAGCGACCGGACAGGGTTAACCCTCCAGTACTTC	CASSDRTGLTLQYF
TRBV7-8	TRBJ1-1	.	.	TGTGCCAGCAGCTTAGAAGGAGGCTTAAATGAAGCTTTCTTT	CASSLEGGLNEAFF
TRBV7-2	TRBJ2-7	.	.	TGTGCCAGCAGCATAAACTTCATACGCGAGCAGTACTTC	CASSINFIREQYF
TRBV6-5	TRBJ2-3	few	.	TGTGCCAGCAGACCCGAAGCCCTAGTCACAGATACGCAGTATTTT	CASRPEALVTDTQYF
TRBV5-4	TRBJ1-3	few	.	TGTGCCAGCAGCTTGACGGCTGGAAACACCATATATTTT	CASSLTAGNTIYF
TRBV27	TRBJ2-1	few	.	TGTGCCAGCAGTTTAAACCCCCTTTGGGAGGGGGCTGAGCAGTTCTTC	CASSLNPLWEGAEQFF
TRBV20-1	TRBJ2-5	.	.	TGCAGTGCTGCCTCCATGTCGGCCCAGTACTTC	CSAASMSAQYF
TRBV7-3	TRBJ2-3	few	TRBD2	TGTGCCAGCAGCTTTACCCCCAGACTAGCGGCCACAGATACGCAGTATTTT	CASSFTPRLAATDTQYF
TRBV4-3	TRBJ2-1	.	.	TGCGCCAGCAGCCCTTCAGTAGGGATTTACAATGAGCAGTTCTTC	CASSPSVGIYNEQFF
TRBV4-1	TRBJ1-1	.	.	TGCGCCAGCAGCCGGGACGAAGAGATTTTATCCGGAGCTTTCTTT	CASSRDEEILSGAFF
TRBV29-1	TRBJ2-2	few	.	TGCAGCGTTAAATCCGAGGGACTGTACACCGGGGAGCTGTTTTTT	CSVKSEGLYTGELFF
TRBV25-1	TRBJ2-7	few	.	TGTGCCAGCAGTGAGGGGAGACCCTACGAGCAGTACTTC	CASSEGRPYEQYF
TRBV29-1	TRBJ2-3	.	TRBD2	TGCAGCGTCTCGCGGGGGGGAGTACGTAGGGAGACGCAGTATTTT	CSVSRGGVRRETQYF